This is a list of T cell receptor beta chains from one sample in a study of blood T cell repertoires in COVID-19. Only in-frame clones appear in the TCRdb table, and some are missing; sequencing was by immunoSEQ multiplex PCR. Seen here are roughly 290,000 clones, 70% to 90% observed once, and the top ten hold around 8%. Sequenced input: peripheral blood. Every receptor here comes from a woman aged 50 to 60 who had recovered from COVID-19. The CDR3 runs from the conserved cysteine through the conserved F or W. A D gene is named only where the DNA matches it firmly. Clone size appears in some rows only: once, few, many, or a class for an expanded clone.

DNA	CDR3	J	V	size	length	D
TGTGCCATCAGACAGGGACAGGATGCCCGTGGCTACACCTTC	CAIRQGQDARGYTF	TRBJ1-2	TRBV10-3	few	14	TRBD1
TGCGCCAGCAGCTCAGGACAGGGCCCCTACAATGAGCAGTTCTTC	CASSSGQGPYNEQFF	TRBJ2-1	TRBV5-1	-	15	TRBD1
TGTGCCAGCAGTGAAGCTGGCGGGGATGAGCAGTTCTTC	CASSEAGGDEQFF	TRBJ2-1	TRBV6-1	-	13	-
TGTGCCATCATTGAGCGGGGTAGCACAGATACGCAGTATTTT	CAIIERGSTDTQYF	TRBJ2-3	TRBV5-4	-	14	TRBD2
TGTGCCAGCAGTTTCACAGCCCAAGAGACCCAGTACTTC	CASSFTAQETQYF	TRBJ2-5	TRBV12-3/TRBV12-4	-	13	-
TGCAGCGGTCGGACTAGCGGGAGAGACGACTACGAGCAGTACTTC	CSGRTSGRDDYEQYF	TRBJ2-7	TRBV29-1	-	15	TRBD2
TGTGCCAGCAGGAGGGAGGGGGGGGCATCAGATACGCAGTATTTT	CASRREGGASDTQYF	TRBJ2-3	TRBV2	-	15	-
TGTGCCAGCTCACCCCGAGCGAAGACAGGATCTAATTCACCCCTCCACTTT	CASSPRAKTGSNSPLHF	TRBJ1-6	TRBV18	-	17	-
TGTGCCAGCTTGGACGGGAGAGGTGCAGATACGCAGTATTTT	CASLDGRGADTQYF	TRBJ2-3	TRBV18	-	14	-
TGTGCCAGCAGTGTGGTACAGGGGACCACTGAAGCTTTCTTT	CASSVVQGTTEAFF	TRBJ1-1	TRBV2	few	14	TRBD1
TGTGCCAGCAGGGGACAGGGCCATGGCTACACCTTC	CASRGQGHGYTF	TRBJ1-2	TRBV28	-	12	TRBD1
TGTGCCAGCAGCTCAAATAGCGGAGGCTCCTACAATGAGCAGTTCTTC	CASSSNSGGSYNEQFF	TRBJ2-1	TRBV11-2	-	16	-
TGTGCCAGCAGTTATTCCGGACAGGGCTTGTATGGCTACACCTTC	CASSYSGQGLYGYTF	TRBJ1-2	TRBV6-2/TRBV6-3	-	15	TRBD1
TGTGCCAGCAGCCCCCCCACGGGGGGCATGGGCACCGGGGAGCTGTTTTTT	CASSPPTGGMGTGELFF	TRBJ2-2	TRBV14	once	17	-
TGTGCCAGCAGCTTGCAAAGTTTGGTACACCCTGAAGCTTTCTTT	CASSLQSLVHPEAFF	TRBJ1-1	TRBV7-9	-	15	-
TGTGCCAGCTCACTAGCGGGACTAGCGGGGGAGACCCAGTACTTC	CASSLAGLAGETQYF	TRBJ2-5	TRBV18	-	15	TRBD2
TGTGCCAGCAGTGCTTGGCGGGGGGATGAGCAGTTCTTC	CASSAWRGDEQFF	TRBJ2-1	TRBV2	-	13	TRBD2
TGTGCCAGCAGTTCGCCGGGAGCACCAGATACGCAGTATTTT	CASSSPGAPDTQYF	TRBJ2-3	TRBV5-4	-	14	-
TGTGCCAGCAGCTTACTCGGGTCGGGCTCCTACGAGCAGTACTTC	CASSLLGSGSYEQYF	TRBJ2-7	TRBV7-2	-	15	-
TGTGCCAGCAGCAAAGAACCAGGGGGAACCTACGAGCAGTACTTC	CASSKEPGGTYEQYF	TRBJ2-7	TRBV6-5	few	15	TRBD1
TGTGCCAGTAGTATTTTCAGCCAAGAGACCCAGTACTTC	CASSIFSQETQYF	TRBJ2-5	TRBV19	-	13	-
TGTGCCAGCAGCCAGCCCGACAGACCGAACACTGAAGCTTTCTTT	CASSQPDRPNTEAFF	TRBJ1-1	TRBV4-2	-	15	-
TGTGCTAGTGGTTCTGACAAACACTCCTACAATGAGCAGTTCTTC	CASGSDKHSYNEQFF	TRBJ2-1	TRBV12-5	-	15	-
TGTGCCAGCAGCCCATTAAGGGAGAGGGACACTGAAGCTTTCTTT	CASSPLRERDTEAFF	TRBJ1-1	TRBV4-2	-	15	-
TGTGCCAGCAGTGGGACTAGCGGGCCCATAGATACGCAGTATTTT	CASSGTSGPIDTQYF	TRBJ2-3	TRBV9	-	15	TRBD2
TGTGCCAGCAGCAAAGGGACAGGGGACACCGGGGAGCTGTTTTTT	CASSKGTGDTGELFF	TRBJ2-2	TRBV7-7	-	15	TRBD1
TGTGCCAGCAGTCTAGGGACTAGCGGTCTCACAGATACGCAGTATTTT	CASSLGTSGLTDTQYF	TRBJ2-3	TRBV28	once	16	TRBD2
TGCGCCAGCAGCCCCCGGAAAGCGACTATCTACGAGCAGTACTTC	CASSPRKATIYEQYF	TRBJ2-7	TRBV4-3	-	15	-
TGTGCCAGCACCCCGGGACAAAACACTGAAGCTTTCTTT	CASTPGQNTEAFF	TRBJ1-1	TRBV3-1/TRBV3-2	-	13	-
TGTGCCAGCAGCGGGGGACAGCCGAATGAAAAACTGTTTTTT	CASSGGQPNEKLFF	TRBJ1-4	TRBV5-5	once	14	TRBD1
TGTGCCAGCAGCCTAGCGGGGGGGCTCTACGAGCAGTACTTC	CASSLAGGLYEQYF	TRBJ2-7	TRBV28	-	14	TRBD2
TGTGCCAGCAGCGCTACAGGCTTCTCTGGAAACACCATATATTTT	CASSATGFSGNTIYF	TRBJ1-3	TRBV9	once	15	-
TGTGCCAGTAGTACCGGGACAATAATTTTCGTCCATGGCTACACCTTC	CASSTGTIIFVHGYTF	TRBJ1-2	TRBV19	-	16	-